This entry lists 9 T cell receptor beta chains sequenced from one sample in a study of human T cells and chemical hapten exposure. Stated time point: patch test 1, 2 weeks after DPC sensitization. Specified treatment: therapeutic diphenylcyclopropenone sensitization with weekly scalp DPC. Via MiXCR, TCRdb re-called the RACE reads, giving one row per CDR3 protein. The table includes around 120,000 distinct CDR3 sequences, about 13% detected once. The input for sequencing was whole blood, taken in connection with sensitization to the hapten diphenylcyclopropenone (DPC). The receptors here all came from a man younger than 35 with alopecia areata. Some clones in this sample may be carry-over from other donors' samples.

This clonotype was observed once. The chain joins TRBV28 to TRBJ2-3, with D maybe TRBD2 (5 bases). From germline, CDR1 is MDHEN and CDR2 SYDVKM. This CDR3 contains 13 residues. V was trimmed by 5 bases and J by 7 bases, leaving 13 bases between them. The CDR3 region has the DNA TGTGCCAGCAGTCCGGGAAGGGAAAATACGCAGTATTTT. Its protein is CASSPGRENTQYF.

The CDR3 sequence is CSAVKQGASEQYV. In DNA, the CDR3 is TGCAGTGCTGTCAAACAGGGGGCTTCCGAGCAGTACGTC. V and J are TRBV20-1 and TRBJ2-7; 9 positions match TRBD1. Trimming cost V 5 bases and J 6 bases; bases outside gene matches: 8. Germline V gene data show CDR1 as DFQATT and CDR2 as SNEGSKA (reference sequence). The CDR3 loop spans 13 amino acids.

This clonotype appeared a few times. This chain uses TRBV20-1 with TRBJ1-1; 8 bases are shared with TRBD1. The CDR3 spans 16 residues. The germline V gene encodes CDR1 DFQATT and CDR2 SNEGSKA (reference sequence). V trimming: 0 bases; J trimming: 5 bases; junction bases outside the gene matches: 11. The CDR3 DNA reads TGCAGTGCTAGAGACCCGTCGACAGGGGTTGAAACTGAAGCTTTCTTT. Translated, it gives CSARDPSTGVETEAFF.

The sample holds many counts of this clonotype. The V gene is TRBV2, the J gene TRBJ2-5, with D hard to call. Trimming shortened V by 4 bases and J by 2 bases, and 8 bases separated the two germline ends. CDR3 size: 13 residues. Germline CDR1 reads SNHLY; CDR2 reads FYNNEI. CDR3 sequence (DNA): TGTGCCAGCAGTGTGTCCCGACAAGAGACCCAGTACTTC. This sequence encodes CASSVSRQETQYF.

This clonotype was seen more than once but under ten times. V and J are TRBV5-8 and TRBJ1-4; weak D call: TRBD1 (6 bases). The CDR3 consists of 15 residues. Trimming cost V 4 bases and J 4 bases, with 14 bases left between them. Germline values: CDR1 SGHTS, CDR2 YDEGEE. CDR3 loop: CASSGPGHHNEKLFF. In nucleotides, the CDR3 is TGTGCCAGCAGCGGACCGGGACACCATAATGAAAAACTGTTTTTT.

This clonotype was recorded a few times. The chain recombines TRBV5-4 with TRBJ2-1; 11 nucleotides align to TRBD2. This CDR3 region has 16 residues. Germline assignment: CDR1 SGHNT and CDR2 YYREEE (reference sequence). Losses at the gene ends were 4 bases for V and 6 bases for J; bases not matched to a gene: 9. The CDR3 here is CASSLGTSGLGNEQFF. The CDR3 DNA reads as TGTGCCAGCAGCCTCGGGACTAGCGGTTTGGGCAATGAGCAGTTCTTC.

In its sample, this clonotype was seen a few times. The chain joins TRBV6-5 to TRBJ2-3, with 12 bases aligning to TRBD2. Germline assignment: CDR1 MNHEY and CDR2 SVGAGI. The CDR3 loop spans 16 amino acids. V lost 2 bases to trimming and J lost 2 bases; unmatched junction nucleotides: 2. DNA of the CDR3: TGTGCCAGCAGTTACCCTAGCGGGGGGGCCACAGATACGCAGTATTTT. Translating gives CASSYPSGGATDTQYF.

This clonotype was detected a few times. The V call is TRBV7-3, the J call TRBJ2-3; 9 nucleotides line up with TRBD1. V trimming: 5 bases; J trimming: 4 bases; junction bases outside the gene matches: 10. Germline V gene lookup returns CDR1 SGHTA and CDR2 FQGTGA. This CDR3 contains 16 residues. This chain's CDR3 is CASSAGTGIYPDTQYF. CDR3 coding DNA: TGTGCCAGCAGCGCAGGGACAGGGATTTATCCAGATACGCAGTATTTT.

With respect to this clonotype: A junction boundary mismatches the germline segment, possibly from a read error. This chain links TRBV6-6 with TRBJ2-7; TRBD1 is a possible D gene (7 bases). The CDR3 sequence is 17 residues long. Germline V gene data show CDR1 as MNHNY and CDR2 as SVGAGI (reference sequence). The CDR3 DNA reads TGTGCCAGCTGTTACTCTAGGGTTGCGGGACAGCCCTACGAGCAGTACTTC. This sequence encodes CASCYSRVAGQPYEQYF.